A single T cell receptor beta chain is shown here with its context. What it recognizes is unknown. For pre-culture CD4+ samples, the target was about 200,000 T cell genomes. Some clones are missing from TCRdb's copy, which holds only in-frame ones; the method was immunoSEQ multiplex PCR. The sample records around 110,000 clones, 80% to 95% being singletons. Trimming took 1 base from V and 0 from J, leaving 10 bases between them. CDR3 length: 16 amino acids. Germline V gene sequence: CDR1 KGHSH, CDR2 LQKENI. The data stem from a study of T cell repertoires and HLA-DP antigens. On the study more broadly: Average DNA input: 218.4 ng for CD137+CD4+ sorts, 1,200 ng pre-culture.

Study-level results: Naive and memory CD4+ repertoires were not analysed separately.

The rearrangement uses TRBV18 and TRBJ2-1; D gene unclear. The sequence came from a woman aged 18-35 years in good health and CMV-seronegative. The sequencing input was CD4+ T cells from PBMCs. The DNA of the CDR3 is TGTGCCAGCTCACCACAGGGCTTGAGCTCCTACAATGAGCAGTTCTTC. Its translation is CASSPQGLSSYNEQFF.